The present T cell receptor beta chain was sequenced within a study of OX40 agonist ivuxolimab in advanced cancers. The overall study: The study treated patients with ivuxolimab, an agonistic anti-OX40 (CD134) antibody.

Germline assignment: CDR1 MNHEY and CDR2 SVGAGI. V shed 7 bases and J shed 4 bases, with 13 bases lying between them. The CDR3 is 13 residues long. Method: immunoSEQ multiplex PCR; TCRdb's copy keeps in-frame clones and lacks some. The sample holds roughly 50,000 clones, roughly 80% seen once. Patients had blood sampled at baseline and again on cycle 4 day 1 and cycle 7 day 1. This clone was recorded a few times. This chain links TRBV6-5 with TRBJ1-1, with D possibly being TRBD1 (6 bases). This receptor was identified in an adult with an advanced solid tumor such as melanoma, head and neck, liver or kidney cancer. The sample was CD4+ or CD8+ T cells sorted from blood, taken in a trial of the OX40 agonist ivuxolimab. CDR3 DNA: TGTGCCAGCAACTTACAGGGTAGCACTGAAGCTTTCTTT. Amino acids: CASNLQGSTEAFF.